This is a list of T cell receptor beta chains from one sample in a study of blood T cell repertoires in COVID-19. Repertoires were generated with immunoSEQ multiplex PCR, while TCRdb's copy carries only in-frame clones and drops some. The profile shows around 260,000 clones, 80% to 85% of them singletons. Sequenced sample: peripheral blood. The receptors stem from a man between 60 and 75 years old with acute or convalescent COVID-19. CDR3s leave out the opening cysteine and the closing phenylalanine or tryptophan. The order of the fields is J gene, V gene, CDR3 protein.

j_call: TRBJ1-5
v_call: TRBV6-5
cdr3_aa: ASSTSVSNQPQH

j_call: TRBJ2-2
v_call: TRBV5-1
cdr3_aa: ASSLSGFGELF

j_call: TRBJ1-4
v_call: TRBV10-3
cdr3_aa: ATGDRGEKLF

j_call: TRBJ2-7
v_call: TRBV9
cdr3_aa: ASSELAGGYEQY

j_call: TRBJ2-2
v_call: TRBV10-3
cdr3_aa: AISGTSGRGSGELF

j_call: TRBJ2-5
v_call: TRBV7-6
cdr3_aa: ASSFPHLFKGETQY

j_call: TRBJ2-7
v_call: TRBV5-1
cdr3_aa: ASSLRALEAYEQY

j_call: TRBJ1-2
v_call: TRBV10-1
cdr3_aa: ASSESLVGGIYGYT

j_call: TRBJ2-7
v_call: TRBV5-1
cdr3_aa: ASGTSGREQY

j_call: TRBJ2-6
v_call: TRBV7-8
cdr3_aa: ASSSRGGGSGANVLT

j_call: TRBJ2-1
v_call: TRBV5-1
cdr3_aa: ASSLGTQGYNEQF

j_call: TRBJ1-4
v_call: TRBV7-9
cdr3_aa: ASSLARVGEKLF

j_call: TRBJ1-2
v_call: TRBV3-1/TRBV3-2
cdr3_aa: ASSHRPGGPYGYT

j_call: TRBJ2-7
v_call: TRBV4-2
cdr3_aa: ASSQPLGEQY

j_call: TRBJ1-2
v_call: TRBV5-4
cdr3_aa: ASSRDTGGYGYT

j_call: TRBJ1-1
v_call: TRBV12-3/TRBV12-4
cdr3_aa: ASTLRVQAF

j_call: TRBJ2-1
v_call: TRBV3-1/TRBV3-2
cdr3_aa: ASSPLAPSSYNEQF

j_call: TRBJ1-1
v_call: TRBV27
cdr3_aa: ASSLGIGTLNTEAF

j_call: TRBJ2-1
v_call: TRBV6-4
cdr3_aa: ASSPSASSYNEQF

j_call: TRBJ2-1
v_call: TRBV7-6
cdr3_aa: ASSLDAAGGYNEQF

j_call: TRBJ2-1
v_call: TRBV7-6
cdr3_aa: ASSLRQGAGVGYNEQF

j_call: TRBJ1-2
v_call: TRBV27
cdr3_aa: ASSLSGQGASYGYT

j_call: TRBJ1-5
v_call: TRBV3-1/TRBV3-2
cdr3_aa: ASSQGGGPQH

j_call: TRBJ1-1
v_call: TRBV18
cdr3_aa: ASSPLSGQGLVNTEAF

j_call: TRBJ2-3
v_call: TRBV15
cdr3_aa: ATSRDWLAASTDTQY